The rows below give T cell receptor beta chains drawn from one sample of a study of blood T cell repertoires in COVID-19. Sequencing used immunoSEQ multiplex PCR; TCRdb keeps in-frame clones, though not all of them. The table lists some 300,000 clones, about 90% of them singletons. Input material: PBMCs or T cells enriched from blood (not recorded which). Receptors were obtained from a woman under 40 who had recovered from COVID-19. CDR3s include the opening cysteine and the closing phenylalanine or tryptophan. D genes are given only for firm matches. Part of the rows lack a size; the others show once, few, many or a class for expanded clones.

>TRBJ1-6|-|-|TRBV27
CASSSPLRQTLNSPLHF
TGTGCCAGCAGTTCCCCCCTCAGGCAGACCCTTAATTCACCCCTCCACTTT
>TRBJ1-2|TRBD1|few|TRBV15
CATSRGQSSNYGYTF
TGTGCCACCAGCAGGGGACAGTCTTCTAACTATGGCTACACCTTC
>TRBJ2-1|-|-|TRBV19
CASNGGLGNEQFF
TGTGCCAGTAACGGGGGACTCGGCAATGAGCAGTTCTTC
>TRBJ1-5|-|-|TRBV6-2/TRBV6-3
CASSYLMLGQRDQPQHF
TGTGCCAGCAGTTATCTTATGCTTGGACAGAGAGATCAGCCCCAGCATTTT
>TRBJ1-4|TRBD1|once|TRBV18
CASSPPTGTGEEKLFF
TGTGCCAGCTCACCACCGACAGGGACAGGGGAGGAAAAACTGTTTTTT
>TRBJ2-7|TRBD1|few|TRBV10-2
CASRNRGWSDEQYF
TGCGCCAGCCGGAACAGGGGCTGGTCGGACGAGCAGTACTTC
>TRBJ1-4|TRBD1|once|TRBV7-2
CASSLVLTGGGEKLFF
TGTGCCAGCAGCTTAGTCCTGACAGGGGGCGGTGAAAAACTGTTTTTT
>TRBJ2-6|-|-|TRBV12-5
CASGRDSGANVLTF
TGTGCTAGTGGGCGAGACTCTGGGGCCAACGTCCTGACTTTC
>TRBJ2-5|-|-|TRBV4-2
CASSQDGGFKETQYF
TGTGCCAGCAGCCAAGATGGGGGGTTCAAGGAGACCCAGTACTTC
>TRBJ2-1|TRBD1|-|TRBV6-4
CASRRTGDNEQFF
TGTGCCAGCAGAAGGACAGGGGACAATGAGCAGTTCTTC
>TRBJ1-4|TRBD1|-|TRBV7-9
CASSTKGQGPLNEKLFF
TGTGCCAGCAGCACCAAGGGACAGGGGCCGCTTAATGAAAAACTGTTTTTT
>TRBJ1-1|-|-|TRBV6-5
CASSQGTFTEAFF
TGTGCCAGCAGTCAGGGAACCTTCACTGAAGCTTTCTTT
>TRBJ2-7|-|few|TRBV11-2
CASSLVGQPYEQYF
TGTGCCAGCAGCTTAGTCGGACAGCCCTACGAGCAGTACTTC
>TRBJ1-4|-|once|TRBV11-2
CASSLGIGNEKLFF
TGTGCCAGCAGCTTAGGCATCGGGAATGAAAAACTGTTTTTT
>TRBJ1-1|TRBD1|few|TRBV9
CASSAASPGTGITEAFF
TGTGCCAGCAGTGCTGCCTCTCCCGGGACAGGCATCACTGAAGCTTTCTTT
>TRBJ2-7|TRBD2|-|TRBV19
CASSPVGGDARWQYF
TGTGCCAGTAGTCCAGTTGGGGGGGACGCACGGTGGCAGTACTTC
>TRBJ1-4|-|-|TRBV4-1
CASSQGVDEKLFF
TGCGCCAGCAGCCAAGGTGTCGATGAAAAACTGTTTTTT
>TRBJ1-1|-|-|TRBV14
CASSQGGTPQEAFF
TGTGCCAGCAGCCAAGGCGGAACACCCCAAGAAGCTTTCTTT
>TRBJ2-3|TRBD2|once|TRBV6-2/TRBV6-3
CASSYHSGRGSDTQYF
TGTGCCAGCAGTTACCATAGCGGGAGAGGGTCAGATACGCAGTATTTT
>TRBJ2-3|TRBD2|-|TRBV27
CASSLLPAGGTDTQYF
TGTGCCAGCAGTTTACTTCCAGCGGGAGGAACAGATACGCAGTATTTT
>TRBJ2-7|TRBD1|-|TRBV6-5
CASSYSPDRGAYEQYF
TGTGCCAGCAGTTACTCGCCGGACAGGGGGGCCTACGAGCAGTACTTC
>TRBJ2-3|TRBD2|-|TRBV7-2
CASSYGTSGSTQYF
TGTGCCAGCAGCTACGGGACTAGTGGAAGTACGCAGTATTTT
>TRBJ2-6|TRBD1|-|TRBV9
CASSWTGAGANVLTF
TGTGCCAGCAGTTGGACAGGGGCAGGGGCCAACGTCCTGACTTTC
>TRBJ1-2|TRBD1|few|TRBV10-1
CASSATGTGTTKGTF
TGCGCCAGCAGTGCGACCGGGACAGGGACTACCAAAGGCACCTTC
>TRBJ1-1|TRBD1|-|TRBV27
CASSLHLQGSAEAFF
TGTGCCAGCAGTTTACACTTACAGGGGAGCGCTGAAGCTTTCTTT
>TRBJ1-1|TRBD1|-|TRBV5-1
CASSLGLDRGGTEAFF
TGCGCCAGCAGCTTGGGGCTGGACAGGGGTGGCACTGAAGCTTTCTTT